This TCR beta chain emerged from a study of blood T cell repertoires in COVID-19 (dated by TCRdb to about 2020). Notes on the research overall: Samples from collaborators originated in the United States, Italy and Spain and spanned both the acute and convalescent phases of COVID-19. The repertoires were made available in a free public database intended to serve as a resource for research on the immune response to SARS-CoV-2. The material from the prospective study consisted of cDNA or gDNA derived from T cells, B-cell-depleted T cells, or PBMCs. Nearly every sample came with metadata listing a de-identified subject ID, COVID-19 status, age in years and sex. Where available, HLA class I and class II types were taken from metadata supplied by the sample provider and were not determined by assay-based typing. The dataset comprised deeply sampled blood TCRbeta repertoires from subjects exposed to, actively infected with, or recovered from COVID-19. The samples were drawn from the first 160 participants of the ongoing ImmuneRACE study and from over a thousand subjects provided by 6 global collaborators.

In the case of this clone: There is no known antigen for this receptor. No base quality values were provided; no much bigger clone lies one nucleotide off.

Summary of the overall study and its limitations: The amount of clinical and demographic metadata varied by source and participant and was provided uncurated.

TCRbeta CDR3 regions were amplified from genomic DNA using the immunoSEQ Assay, a bias-controlled multiplex PCR. The paper's processing steps were these. The number of nucleated cells in each sample was estimated from the amplification of reference gene primers within the assay. To quantify the absolute abundance of each unique TCRbeta CDR3 rearrangement, sequence reads were collapsed and filtered. For each sample, productive Simpson clonality was calculated as the square root of Simpson's diversity index across productive rearrangements. What TCRdb holds here is the immuneACCESS table cut down to in-frame rearrangements. Part of the clones is not present; checked against another copy, under half of the missing clones reflect an unresolved V gene, and the others are unexplained. D and trimming come from the DNA, and the V and J calls and clone size come from that table. Present in this sample are some 200,000 clones, roughly 88% of which were seen just once. Over 3% of the sample goes to the ten largest clones.

Enrolling through a virtual design, the prospective study's participants ranged in age from roughly 18 to 89 years and lived across roughly 24 United States geographic areas. In the prospective study, cohorts were assigned on the basis of participant-reported clinical history obtained from a screening survey and a study questionnaire. In the prospective study, mobile phlebotomists collected whole blood, serum and a nasopharyngeal or oropharyngeal swab from each participant. Additional blood draws and questionnaires over an approximately two-month period could optionally be provided by prospective study participants. Blood samples from the prospective study were shipped frozen or at room temperature prior to DNA extraction. Reading from cysteine to phenylalanine, the CDR3 counts 18 amino acids. Left in the record is the CDR3 DNA by itself, 54 bases read in frame from the first base. The trim is 7 bases for V and 0 bases for J, with a gap of 23 bases between the germline ends. In the germline V gene, CDR1 corresponds to KGHDR and CDR2 to SFDVKD.

Here the chain combines TRBV24-1 and TRBJ1-2, with a weak D call of TRBD1 (6 bases match). This TCR was recovered from a woman in her forties with acute COVID-19. Specimen: PBMCs or T cells enriched from blood (not recorded which). The CDR3 loop reads CATRAPGQLPNPNYGYTF. The DNA reads as follows: TGTGCCACCAGGGCCCCTGGACAGCTACCCAACCCTAACTATGGCTACACCTTC.